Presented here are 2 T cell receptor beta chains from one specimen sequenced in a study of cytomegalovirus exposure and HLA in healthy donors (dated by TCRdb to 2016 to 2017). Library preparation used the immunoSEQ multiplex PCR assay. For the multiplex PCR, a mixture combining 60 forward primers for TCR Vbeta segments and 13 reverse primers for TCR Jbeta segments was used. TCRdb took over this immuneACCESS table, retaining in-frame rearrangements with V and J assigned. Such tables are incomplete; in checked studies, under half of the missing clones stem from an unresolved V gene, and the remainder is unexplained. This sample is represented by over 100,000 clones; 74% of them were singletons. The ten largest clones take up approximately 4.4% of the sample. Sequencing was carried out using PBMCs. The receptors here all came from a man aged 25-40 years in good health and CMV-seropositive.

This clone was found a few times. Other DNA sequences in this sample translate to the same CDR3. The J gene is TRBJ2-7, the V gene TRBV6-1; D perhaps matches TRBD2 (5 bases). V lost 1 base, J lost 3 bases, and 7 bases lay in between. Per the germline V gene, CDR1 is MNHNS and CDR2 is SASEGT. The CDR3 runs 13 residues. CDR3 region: CASSEGGRYEQYF. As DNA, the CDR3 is TGTGCCAGCAGTGAAGGCGGGCGCTACGAGCAGTACTTC.

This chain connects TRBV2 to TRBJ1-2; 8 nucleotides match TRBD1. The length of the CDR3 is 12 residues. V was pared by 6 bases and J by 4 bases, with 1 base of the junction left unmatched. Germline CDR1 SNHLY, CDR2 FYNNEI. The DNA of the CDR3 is TGTGCCAGCAGCGACAGGGGCTATGGCTACACCTTC. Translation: CASSDRGYGYTF.